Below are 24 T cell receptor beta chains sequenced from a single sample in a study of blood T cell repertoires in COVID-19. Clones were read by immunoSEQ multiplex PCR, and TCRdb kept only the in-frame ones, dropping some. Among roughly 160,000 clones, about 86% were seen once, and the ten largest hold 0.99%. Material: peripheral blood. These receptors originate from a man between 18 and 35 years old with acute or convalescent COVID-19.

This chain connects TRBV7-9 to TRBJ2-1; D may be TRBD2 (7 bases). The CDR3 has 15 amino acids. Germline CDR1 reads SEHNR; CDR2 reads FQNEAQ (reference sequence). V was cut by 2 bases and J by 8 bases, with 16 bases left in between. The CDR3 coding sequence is TGTGCCAGCAGCTTAAGGCGGGGGCCCGGGGATGAGCAGTTCTTC. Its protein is CASSLRRGPGDEQFF.

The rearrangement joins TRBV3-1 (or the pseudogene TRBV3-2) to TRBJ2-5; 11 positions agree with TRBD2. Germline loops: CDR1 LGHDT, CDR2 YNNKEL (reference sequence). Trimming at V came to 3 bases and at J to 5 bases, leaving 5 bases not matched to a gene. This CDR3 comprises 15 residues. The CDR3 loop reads CASSHSGGADETQYF. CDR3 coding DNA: TGTGCCAGCAGCCATAGCGGGGGGGCCGATGAGACCCAGTACTTC.

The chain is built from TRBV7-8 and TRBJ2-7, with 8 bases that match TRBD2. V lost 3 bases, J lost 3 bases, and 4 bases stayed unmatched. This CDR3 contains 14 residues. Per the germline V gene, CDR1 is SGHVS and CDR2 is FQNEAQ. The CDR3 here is CASSFLAGGYEQYF. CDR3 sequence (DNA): TGTGCCAGCAGCTTTCTTGCGGGGGGCTACGAGCAGTACTTC.

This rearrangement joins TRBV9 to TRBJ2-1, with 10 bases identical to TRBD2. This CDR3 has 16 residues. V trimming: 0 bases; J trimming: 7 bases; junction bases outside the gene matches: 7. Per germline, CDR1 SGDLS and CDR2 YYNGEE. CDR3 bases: TGTGCCAGCAGCGTAGGTGTTAGCGGGGGGCAGAATGAGCAGTTCTTC. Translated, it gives CASSVGVSGGQNEQFF. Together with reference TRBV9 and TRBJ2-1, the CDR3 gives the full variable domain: DSGVTQTPKHLITATGQRVTLRCSPRSGDLSVYWYQQSLDQGLQFLIQYYNGEERAKGNILERFSAQQFPDLHSELNLSSLELGDSALYFCASSVGVSGGQNEQFFGPGTRLTVL.

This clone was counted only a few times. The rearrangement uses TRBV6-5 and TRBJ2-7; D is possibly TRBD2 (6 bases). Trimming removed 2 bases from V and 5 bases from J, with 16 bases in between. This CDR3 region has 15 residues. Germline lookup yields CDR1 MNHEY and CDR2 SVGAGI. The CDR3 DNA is TGTGCCAGCAGTTACCCCGGAGGGCCGGAAGACGAGCAGTACTTC. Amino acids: CASSYPGGPEDEQYF.

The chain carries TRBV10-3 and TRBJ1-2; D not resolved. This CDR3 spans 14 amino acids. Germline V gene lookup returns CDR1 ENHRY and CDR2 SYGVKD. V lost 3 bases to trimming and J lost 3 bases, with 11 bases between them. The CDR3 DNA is TGTGCCATCAGTGATGAGCGACCCTACTATGGCTACACCTTC. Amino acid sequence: CAISDERPYYGYTF.

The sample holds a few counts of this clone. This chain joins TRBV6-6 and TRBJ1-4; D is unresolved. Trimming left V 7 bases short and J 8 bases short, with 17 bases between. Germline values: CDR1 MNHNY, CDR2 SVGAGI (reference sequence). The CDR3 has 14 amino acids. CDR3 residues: CASKAHPKEEKLFF. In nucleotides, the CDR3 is TGTGCCAGCAAAGCTCACCCGAAAGAAGAAAAACTGTTTTTT.

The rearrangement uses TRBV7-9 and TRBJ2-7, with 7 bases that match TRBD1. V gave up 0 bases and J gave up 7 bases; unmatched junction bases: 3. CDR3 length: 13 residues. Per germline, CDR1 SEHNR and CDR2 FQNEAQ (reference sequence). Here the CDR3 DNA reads TGTGCCAGCAGCTTAGCAGGGGGCCAAGAGCAGTACTTC. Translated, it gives CASSLAGGQEQYF.

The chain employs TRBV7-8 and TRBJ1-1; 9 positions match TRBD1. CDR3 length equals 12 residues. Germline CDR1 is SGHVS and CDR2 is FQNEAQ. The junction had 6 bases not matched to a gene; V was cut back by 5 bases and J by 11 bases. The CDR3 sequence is CASSPGQGYAFF. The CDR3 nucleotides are TGTGCCAGCAGCCCCGGACAGGGGTATGCTTTCTTT.

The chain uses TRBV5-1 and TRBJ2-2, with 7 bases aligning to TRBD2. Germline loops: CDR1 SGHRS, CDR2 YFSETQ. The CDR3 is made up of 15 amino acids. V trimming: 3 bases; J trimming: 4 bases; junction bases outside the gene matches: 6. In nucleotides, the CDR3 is TGCGCCAGCAGCTGGAGCGGGGATGGCACCGGGGAGCTGTTTTTT. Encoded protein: CASSWSGDGTGELFF. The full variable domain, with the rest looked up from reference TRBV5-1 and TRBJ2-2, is KAGVTQTPRYLIKTRGQQVTLSCSPISGHRSVSWYQQTPGQGLQFLFEYFSETQRNKGNFPGRFSGRQFSNSRSEMNVSTLELGDSALYLCASSWSGDGTGELFFGEGSRLTVL.

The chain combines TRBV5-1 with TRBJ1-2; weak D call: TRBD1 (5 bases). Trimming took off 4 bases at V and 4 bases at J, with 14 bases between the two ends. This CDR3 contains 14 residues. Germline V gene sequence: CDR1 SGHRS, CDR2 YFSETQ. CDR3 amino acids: CASSPGREAYGYTF. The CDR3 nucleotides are TGCGCCAGCAGCCCGGGCAGGGAGGCCTATGGCTACACCTTC.

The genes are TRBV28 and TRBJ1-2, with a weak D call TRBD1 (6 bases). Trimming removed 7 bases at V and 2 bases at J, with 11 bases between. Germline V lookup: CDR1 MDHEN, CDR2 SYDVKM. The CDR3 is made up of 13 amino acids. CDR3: CASTVDRNYGYTF. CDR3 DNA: TGTGCCAGCACCGTTGACAGGAACTATGGCTACACCTTC.

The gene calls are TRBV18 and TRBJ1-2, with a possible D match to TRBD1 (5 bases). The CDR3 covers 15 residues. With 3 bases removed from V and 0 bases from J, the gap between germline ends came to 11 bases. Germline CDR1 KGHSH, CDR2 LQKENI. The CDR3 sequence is CASSPQTDPNYGYTF. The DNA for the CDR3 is TGTGCCAGCTCACCTCAGACAGACCCTAACTATGGCTACACCTTC.

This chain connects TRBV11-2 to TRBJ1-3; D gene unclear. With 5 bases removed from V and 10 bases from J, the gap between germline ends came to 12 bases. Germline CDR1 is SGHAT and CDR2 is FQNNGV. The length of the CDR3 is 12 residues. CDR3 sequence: CASSTSQRTIYF. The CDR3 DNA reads TGTGCCAGCAGCACCTCCCAGCGGACCATATATTTT.

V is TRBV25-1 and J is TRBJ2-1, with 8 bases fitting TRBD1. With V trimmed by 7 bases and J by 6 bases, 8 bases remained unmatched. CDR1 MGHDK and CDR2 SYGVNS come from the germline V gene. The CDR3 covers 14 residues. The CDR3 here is CASTRGRGLNEQFF. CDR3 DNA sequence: TGTGCCAGCACTCGTGGCAGGGGGCTCAATGAGCAGTTCTTC.

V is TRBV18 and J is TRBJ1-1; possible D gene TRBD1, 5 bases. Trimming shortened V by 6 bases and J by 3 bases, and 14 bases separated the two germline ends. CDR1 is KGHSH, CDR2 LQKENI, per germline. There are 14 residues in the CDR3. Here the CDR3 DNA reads TGTGCCAGCTCGCCGCAGGGCCAGCACACTGAAGCTTTCTTT. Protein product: CASSPQGQHTEAFF. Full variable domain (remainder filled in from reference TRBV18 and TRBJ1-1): NAGVMQNPRHLVRRRGQEARLRCSPMKGHSHVYWYRQLPEEGLKFMVYLQKENIIDESGMPKERFSAEFPKEGPSILRIQQVVRGDSAAYFCASSPQGQHTEAFFGQGTRLTVV.

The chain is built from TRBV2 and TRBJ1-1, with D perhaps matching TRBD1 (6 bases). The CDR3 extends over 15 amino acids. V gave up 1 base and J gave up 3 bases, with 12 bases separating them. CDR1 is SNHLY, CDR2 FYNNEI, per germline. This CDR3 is CASSEVIRGDTEAFF. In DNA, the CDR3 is TGTGCCAGCAGTGAAGTTATCAGGGGCGACACTGAAGCTTTCTTT.

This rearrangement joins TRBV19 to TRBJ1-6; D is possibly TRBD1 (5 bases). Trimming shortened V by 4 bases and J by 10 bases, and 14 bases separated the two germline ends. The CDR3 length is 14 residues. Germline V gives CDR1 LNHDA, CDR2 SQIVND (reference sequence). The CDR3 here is CASSTPAAGSPLHF. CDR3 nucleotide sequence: TGTGCCAGTAGTACACCGGCAGCAGGGTCACCCCTCCACTTT. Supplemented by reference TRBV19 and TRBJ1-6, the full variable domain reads DGGITQSPKYLFRKEGQNVTLSCEQNLNHDAMYWYRQDPGQGLRLIYYSQIVNDFQKGDIAEGYSVSREKKESFPLTVTSAQKNPTAFYLCASSTPAAGSPLHFGNGTRLTVT.

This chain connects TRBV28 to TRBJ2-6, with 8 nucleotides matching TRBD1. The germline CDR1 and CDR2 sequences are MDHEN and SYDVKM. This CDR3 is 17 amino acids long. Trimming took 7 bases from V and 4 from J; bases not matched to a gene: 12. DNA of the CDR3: TGTGCCAGCATCCCCGGCCAGGGGGCCGGGGGGGCCAACGTCCTGACTTTC. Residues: CASIPGQGAGGANVLTF.

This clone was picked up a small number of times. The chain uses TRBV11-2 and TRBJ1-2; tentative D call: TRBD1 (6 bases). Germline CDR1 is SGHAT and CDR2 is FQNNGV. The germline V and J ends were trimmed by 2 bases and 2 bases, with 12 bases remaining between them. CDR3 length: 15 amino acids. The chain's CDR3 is CASSLKGGWNYGYTF. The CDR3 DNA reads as TGTGCCAGCAGCTTAAAAGGGGGTTGGAACTATGGCTACACCTTC.

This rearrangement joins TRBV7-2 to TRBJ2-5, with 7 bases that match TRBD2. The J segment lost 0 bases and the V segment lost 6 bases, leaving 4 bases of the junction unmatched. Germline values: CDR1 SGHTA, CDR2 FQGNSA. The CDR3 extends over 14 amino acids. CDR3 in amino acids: CASRPSGNQETQYF. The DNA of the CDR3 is TGTGCCAGCAGACCAAGCGGGAACCAAGAGACCCAGTACTTC. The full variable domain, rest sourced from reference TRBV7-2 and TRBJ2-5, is GAGVSQSPSNKVTEKGKDVELRCDPISGHTALYWYRQSLGQGLEFLIYFQGNSAPDKSGLPSDRFSAERTGGSVSTLTIQRTQQEDSAVYLCASRPSGNQETQYFGPGTRLLVL.

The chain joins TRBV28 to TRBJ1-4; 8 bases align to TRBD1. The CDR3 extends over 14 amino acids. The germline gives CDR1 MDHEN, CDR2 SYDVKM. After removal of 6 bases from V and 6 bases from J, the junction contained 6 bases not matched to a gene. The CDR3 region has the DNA TGTGCCAGCAGCCAGACAGGGGCGTATGAAAAACTGTTTTTT. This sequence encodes CASSQTGAYEKLFF.

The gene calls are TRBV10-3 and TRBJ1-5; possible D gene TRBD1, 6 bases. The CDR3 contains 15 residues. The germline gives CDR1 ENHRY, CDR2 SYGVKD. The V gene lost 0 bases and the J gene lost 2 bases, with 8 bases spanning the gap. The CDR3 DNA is TGTGCCATCAGTGAGTCAGGGGGACGCAATCAGCCCCAGCATTTT. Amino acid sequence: CAISESGGRNQPQHF.

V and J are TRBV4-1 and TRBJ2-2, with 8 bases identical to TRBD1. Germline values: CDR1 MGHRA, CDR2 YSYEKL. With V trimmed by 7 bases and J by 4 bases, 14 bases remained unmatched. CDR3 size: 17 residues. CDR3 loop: CASTRRQGRGSTGELFF. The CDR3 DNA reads TGCGCCAGCACCCGACGACAGGGGAGAGGGAGCACCGGGGAGCTGTTTTTT.